Listed below are T cell receptor beta chains from one sample, sequenced in a study of blood T cells in healthy people across ages. TCRdb passed the 5' RACE reads through MiXCR, listing each CDR3 protein once. The sample has about 800,000 distinct CDR3 sequences, 20% to 25% seen once; the top ten hold approximately 4%. A further study also used this sample, focusing on T cells of mothers and their children.

Sequencing was performed on blood. The receptors were sampled from a boy between 10 and 17 years old in good health. The conserved cysteine and the conserved F or W are not part of the CDR3 here. Fields, in order: V gene, J gene, CDR3 protein.

V gene: TRBV15
J gene: TRBJ1-2
CDR3 protein: ATSRASTGNYGYT

V gene: TRBV7-2
J gene: TRBJ2-7
CDR3 protein: ASSLRTPSYEQY

V gene: TRBV7-2
J gene: TRBJ2-5
CDR3 protein: ASSFGDSLQETQY

V gene: TRBV5-4
J gene: TRBJ2-5
CDR3 protein: ASSQVGLAVETQY

V gene: TRBV12-3/TRBV12-4
J gene: TRBJ2-3
CDR3 protein: ASSLPAGGPRGDTQY

V gene: TRBV29-1
J gene: TRBJ2-1
CDR3 protein: SAGHLVYNEQF

V gene: TRBV28
J gene: TRBJ2-3
CDR3 protein: ASSSPGLTTDTQY

V gene: TRBV5-1
J gene: TRBJ2-1
CDR3 protein: ASSPGTSGPNEQF

V gene: TRBV7-3
J gene: TRBJ2-6
CDR3 protein: ASSLRAGGASGANVLT

V gene: TRBV18
J gene: TRBJ1-6
CDR3 protein: ASSLANRGNSPLH

V gene: TRBV29-1
J gene: TRBJ1-5
CDR3 protein: SVRKGADQPQH

V gene: TRBV6-1
J gene: TRBJ2-1
CDR3 protein: ASSEVRAPNYNEQF

V gene: TRBV5-6
J gene: TRBJ2-7
CDR3 protein: ASSLGQEPSYEQY

V gene: TRBV24-1
J gene: TRBJ2-5
CDR3 protein: ATRGTGAETQY

V gene: TRBV6-2/TRBV6-3
J gene: TRBJ2-7
CDR3 protein: ASIDPGLAGGPYEQY

V gene: TRBV4-2
J gene: TRBJ1-1
CDR3 protein: ASSQPQGGTEAF

V gene: TRBV5-1
J gene: TRBJ1-5
CDR3 protein: VSSLGEGNQPQH

V gene: TRBV29-1
J gene: TRBJ2-1
CDR3 protein: SPIVVNEQF

V gene: TRBV5-1
J gene: TRBJ2-3
CDR3 protein: ASSLGASQDTQY

V gene: TRBV7-9
J gene: TRBJ1-1
CDR3 protein: ASSYAGGPLKAF

V gene: TRBV20-1
J gene: TRBJ2-5
CDR3 protein: SAKAGTGAETQY

V gene: TRBV9
J gene: TRBJ2-7
CDR3 protein: ASSVVSNKGYEQY

V gene: TRBV5-1
J gene: -
CDR3 protein: ASSVGSSGEQY

V gene: TRBV18
J gene: TRBJ2-3
CDR3 protein: ASPPRLVAGIDTQY

V gene: TRBV7-9
J gene: TRBJ1-6
CDR3 protein: ASSPDPRMGSPLH

V gene: TRBV20-1
J gene: TRBJ1-2
CDR3 protein: SANPRQATYGYT

V gene: TRBV7-2
J gene: TRBJ2-5
CDR3 protein: ASSSDRAYATQY

V gene: TRBV28
J gene: TRBJ1-2
CDR3 protein: ASSSGSTTLSGYT

V gene: TRBV5-1
J gene: TRBJ2-5
CDR3 protein: ASSLVLGTGQETQY

V gene: TRBV29-1
J gene: TRBJ2-6
CDR3 protein: SVLGSASSGANVLT

V gene: TRBV28
J gene: TRBJ1-2
CDR3 protein: ASSTPGDLNYGYT

V gene: TRBV6-5
J gene: TRBJ1-2
CDR3 protein: ASSYSGQGLPGT

V gene: TRBV4-2
J gene: TRBJ2-7
CDR3 protein: ASSQTGRAGGYYEQY

V gene: TRBV9
J gene: TRBJ1-1
CDR3 protein: ASSAGQGVFSEAF

V gene: TRBV29-1
J gene: TRBJ2-7
CDR3 protein: SVQQGGYEQY

V gene: TRBV2
J gene: -
CDR3 protein: ASSPYYRTTYEQY

V gene: TRBV10-2
J gene: TRBJ2-1
CDR3 protein: ASFRSLYNEQF

V gene: TRBV29-1
J gene: TRBJ2-3
CDR3 protein: SARKGDTQY

V gene: TRBV28
J gene: TRBJ1-4
CDR3 protein: ASWREKLF

V gene: TRBV5-1
J gene: TRBJ1-2
CDR3 protein: ASSPGQGTYGYT

V gene: TRBV19
J gene: TRBJ1-2
CDR3 protein: TSSQPDRDYGYT

V gene: TRBV29-1
J gene: -
CDR3 protein: SVQGLFANEQF

V gene: TRBV5-1
J gene: TRBJ1-1
CDR3 protein: ASSSLQRNTEAF

V gene: TRBV27
J gene: TRBJ1-1
CDR3 protein: ASSTGTHTEAF

V gene: TRBV28
J gene: TRBJ1-5
CDR3 protein: ASSLTLQSQPQH

V gene: TRBV4-3
J gene: TRBJ2-7
CDR3 protein: ASSQELVQGPYEQY

V gene: TRBV7-2
J gene: TRBJ1-5
CDR3 protein: ASSLGGQGLNQPQH

V gene: TRBV29-1
J gene: TRBJ2-7
CDR3 protein: SVEDPGEGYEQY

V gene: TRBV10-2
J gene: TRBJ1-1
CDR3 protein: ASNEQGYTEAF

V gene: TRBV20-1
J gene: TRBJ1-4
CDR3 protein: SAAAGTGGEKLF

V gene: TRBV20-1
J gene: -
CDR3 protein: SAKGGGTYEQY

V gene: TRBV6-5
J gene: TRBJ2-1
CDR3 protein: ASSSRLSSYNEQF

V gene: TRBV6-5
J gene: TRBJ1-4
CDR3 protein: ASSPEAGTDEKLF

V gene: TRBV20-1
J gene: TRBJ2-7
CDR3 protein: SASMDRGVEQY

V gene: TRBV20-1
J gene: -
CDR3 protein: SAATSGKVEYEQY

V gene: TRBV30
J gene: TRBJ2-1
CDR3 protein: AWSVGGGYNEQF

V gene: TRBV20-1
J gene: TRBJ2-5
CDR3 protein: SARGLWVAETQY